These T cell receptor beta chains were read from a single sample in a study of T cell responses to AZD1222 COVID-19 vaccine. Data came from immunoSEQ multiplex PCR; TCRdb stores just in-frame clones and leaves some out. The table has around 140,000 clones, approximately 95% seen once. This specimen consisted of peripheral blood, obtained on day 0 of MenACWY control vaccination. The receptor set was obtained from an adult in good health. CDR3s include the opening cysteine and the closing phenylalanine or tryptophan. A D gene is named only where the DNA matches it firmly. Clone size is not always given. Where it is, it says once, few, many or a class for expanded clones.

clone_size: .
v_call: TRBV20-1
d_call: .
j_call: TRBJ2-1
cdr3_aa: CSARGDNEQFF
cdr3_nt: TGCAGTGCTAGGGGGGACAATGAGCAGTTCTTC

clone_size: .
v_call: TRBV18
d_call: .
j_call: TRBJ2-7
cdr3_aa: CASSPRARTYEQYF
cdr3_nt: TGTGCCAGCTCCCCCAGGGCCAGGACCTACGAGCAGTACTTC

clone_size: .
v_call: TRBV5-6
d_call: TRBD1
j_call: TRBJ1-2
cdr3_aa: CASSEGTGGNYGYTF
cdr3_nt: TGTGCCAGCAGCGAAGGGACAGGGGGAAACTATGGCTACACCTTC

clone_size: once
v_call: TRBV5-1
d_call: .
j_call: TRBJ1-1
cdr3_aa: CASSMGSVNTEAFF
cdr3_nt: TGCGCCAGCAGCATGGGCTCAGTGAACACTGAAGCTTTCTTT

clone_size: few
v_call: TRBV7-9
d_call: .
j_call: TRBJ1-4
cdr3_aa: CASSPGTVDEKLFF
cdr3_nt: TGTGCCAGCAGCCCCGGGACGGTTGATGAAAAACTGTTTTTT

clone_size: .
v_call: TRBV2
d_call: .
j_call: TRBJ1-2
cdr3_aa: CASSGEFNYGYTF
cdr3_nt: TGTGCCAGCAGTGGGGAGTTCAACTATGGCTACACCTTC

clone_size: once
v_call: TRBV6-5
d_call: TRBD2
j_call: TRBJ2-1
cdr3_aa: CASSRRTSGKLGVFF
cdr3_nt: TGTGCCAGCAGCAGAAGGACTAGCGGGAAGTTGGGGGTCTTCTTC

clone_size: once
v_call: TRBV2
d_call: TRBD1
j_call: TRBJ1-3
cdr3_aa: CASSGQGSSGNTIYF
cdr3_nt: TGTGCCAGCAGTGGACAGGGGAGCTCTGGAAACACCATATATTTT

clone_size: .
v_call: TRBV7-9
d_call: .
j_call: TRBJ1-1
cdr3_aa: CASSLVRTEQNTEAFF
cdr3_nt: TGTGCCAGCAGCTTAGTCCGGACGGAGCAGAACACTGAAGCTTTCTTT

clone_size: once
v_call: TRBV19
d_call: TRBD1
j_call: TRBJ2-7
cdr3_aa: CASSIAGGMGDSFNYEQYF
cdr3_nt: TGTGCCAGTAGTATAGCAGGGGGTATGGGGGACAGCTTCAACTACGAGCAGTACTTC

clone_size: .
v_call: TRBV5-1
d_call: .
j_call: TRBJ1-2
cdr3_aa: CASSLPGPKPIYTF
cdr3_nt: TGCGCCAGCAGCTTACCCGGACCGAAGCCGATCTACACCTTC

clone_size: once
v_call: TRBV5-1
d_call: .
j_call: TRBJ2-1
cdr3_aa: CASSLALASYNEQFF
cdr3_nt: TGCGCCAGCAGCTTGGCATTAGCTTCCTACAATGAGCAGTTCTTC

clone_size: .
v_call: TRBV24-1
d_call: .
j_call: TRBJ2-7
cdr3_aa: CATSDFLRQASSYEQYF
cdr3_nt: TGTGCCACCAGTGATTTTCTACGACAGGCGAGCTCCTACGAGCAGTACTTC

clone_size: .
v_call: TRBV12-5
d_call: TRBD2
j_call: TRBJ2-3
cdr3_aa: CASGPGTTALDTQYF
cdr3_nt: TGTGCTAGTGGCCCCGGGACTACTGCCCTAGATACGCAGTATTTT

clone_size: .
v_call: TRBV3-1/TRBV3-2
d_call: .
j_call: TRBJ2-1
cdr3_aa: CASSQGTLYNEQFF
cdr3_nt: TGTGCCAGCAGCCAGGGGACATTATACAATGAGCAGTTCTTC

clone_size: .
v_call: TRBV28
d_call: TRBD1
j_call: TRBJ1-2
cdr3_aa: CASAPGQGAGGYTF
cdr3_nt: TGTGCCAGCGCCCCGGGACAGGGGGCGGGTGGCTACACCTTC

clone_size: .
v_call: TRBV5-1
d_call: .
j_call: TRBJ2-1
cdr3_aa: CASSLVPEGEQFF
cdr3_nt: TGCGCCAGCAGCTTGGTACCGGAGGGTGAGCAGTTCTTC

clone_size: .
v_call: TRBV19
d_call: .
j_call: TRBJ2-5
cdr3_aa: CASRLRGSQGTQYF
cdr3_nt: TGTGCCAGTAGACTCCGGGGTAGCCAGGGGACCCAGTACTTC

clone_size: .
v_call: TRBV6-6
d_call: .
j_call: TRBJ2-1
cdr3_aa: CASSRQLRDYNEQFF
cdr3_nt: TGTGCCAGCAGCCGACAGTTGCGGGACTACAATGAGCAGTTCTTC

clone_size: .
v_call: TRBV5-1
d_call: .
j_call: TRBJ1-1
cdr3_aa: CASSLIGGLNTEAFF
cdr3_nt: TGCGCCAGCAGCTTGATCGGGGGGCTGAACACTGAAGCTTTCTTT

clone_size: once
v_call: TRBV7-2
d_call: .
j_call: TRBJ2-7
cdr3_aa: CASSLTARTYEQYF
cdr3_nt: TGTGCCAGCAGCCTTACAGCGAGGACCTACGAGCAGTACTTC

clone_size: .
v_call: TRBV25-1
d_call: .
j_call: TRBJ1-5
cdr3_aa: CASKQGNQPQHF
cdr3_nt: TGTGCCAGCAAGCAGGGCAATCAGCCCCAGCATTTT

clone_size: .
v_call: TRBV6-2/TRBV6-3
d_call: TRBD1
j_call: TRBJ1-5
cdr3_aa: CASGHNRGISNQPQHF
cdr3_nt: TGTGCCAGCGGCCATAACAGGGGGATCAGCAATCAGCCCCAGCATTTT

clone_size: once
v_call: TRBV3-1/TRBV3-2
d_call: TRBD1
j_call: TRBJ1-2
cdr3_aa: CASSATGYGYTF
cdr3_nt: TGTGCCAGCAGCGCGACAGGGTATGGCTACACCTTC

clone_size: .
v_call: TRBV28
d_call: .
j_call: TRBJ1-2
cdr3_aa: CAIYSRSYTF
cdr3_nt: TGTGCCATTTACTCCCGTAGCTACACCTTC

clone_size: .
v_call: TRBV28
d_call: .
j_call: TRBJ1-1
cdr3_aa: CASSLPQDMNTEAFF
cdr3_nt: TGTGCCAGCAGTTTACCCCAGGACATGAACACTGAAGCTTTCTTT

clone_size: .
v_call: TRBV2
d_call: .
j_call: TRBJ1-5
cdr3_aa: CASSEARGAGQPQHF
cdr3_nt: TGTGCCAGCAGTGAAGCGAGAGGGGCCGGGCAGCCCCAGCATTTT

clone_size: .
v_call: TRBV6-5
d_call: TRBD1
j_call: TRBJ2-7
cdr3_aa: CASRSITGGGYEQYF
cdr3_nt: TGTGCCAGCAGGTCCATTACAGGGGGCGGGTACGAGCAGTACTTC

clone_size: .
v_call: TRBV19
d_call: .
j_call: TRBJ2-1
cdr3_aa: CASRTSPNEQFF
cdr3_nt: TGTGCCAGTAGAACTTCCCCTAATGAGCAGTTCTTC